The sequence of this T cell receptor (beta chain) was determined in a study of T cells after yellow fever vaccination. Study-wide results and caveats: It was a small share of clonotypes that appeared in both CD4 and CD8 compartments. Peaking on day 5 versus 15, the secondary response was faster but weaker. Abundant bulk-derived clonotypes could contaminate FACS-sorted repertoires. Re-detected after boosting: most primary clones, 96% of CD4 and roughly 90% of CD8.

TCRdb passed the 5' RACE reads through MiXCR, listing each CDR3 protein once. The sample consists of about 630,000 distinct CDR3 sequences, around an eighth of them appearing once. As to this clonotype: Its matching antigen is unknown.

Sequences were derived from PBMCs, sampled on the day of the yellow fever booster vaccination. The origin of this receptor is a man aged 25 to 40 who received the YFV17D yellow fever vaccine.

CDR3: CASSSQVRADTQYF. CDR3 nucleotides: TGTGCCAGCAGCTCCCAGGTGAGAGCAGATACGCAGTATTTT. V and J are TRBV7-2 and TRBJ2-3, with D uncertain. The germline V and J ends were trimmed by 4 bases and 4 bases, with 12 bases remaining between them. This CDR3 contains 14 residues. Germline values: CDR1 SGHTA, CDR2 FQGNSA.